This T cell receptor (beta chain) comes out of a study of shared clonotypes between healthy human individuals. Overall study results and limits: The sole specimen, blood, was sampled, and tissue repertoires likely differ.

Looked up from germline, CDR1 is LNHDA and CDR2 is SQIVND (reference sequence). This CDR3 is built from 14 residues. J lost 4 bases, V lost 4 bases, and 4 bases had no gene match. A word on this clone: Its antigen is still unknown.

Clones were read by immunoSEQ multiplex PCR, and TCRdb kept only the in-frame ones, dropping some. This table holds around 500,000 clones, 60% to 80% found once. The sequenced sample consisted of PBMCs. This clonotype was sampled from a woman in her 40s in good health. Some clones in this sample may be carry-over from other donors' samples. This chain uses TRBV19 with TRBJ2-1; 7 bases match TRBD1. The DNA of the CDR3 is TGTGCCAGTAGTACCCGGGACAGATACAATGAGCAGTTCTTC. Amino acids: CASSTRDRYNEQFF. Complete variable domain (other parts from reference TRBV19 and TRBJ2-1): DGGITQSPKYLFRKEGQNVTLSCEQNLNHDAMYWYRQDPGQGLRLIYYSQIVNDFQKGDIAEGYSVSREKKESFPLTVTSAQKNPTAFYLCASSTRDRYNEQFFGPGTRLTVL.